This TCR beta chain was documented in a study of CD8+ T cells in alopecia areata (dated by TCRdb to about 2018). Broadly, across the study: Treated patients were enrolled in an open-label pilot trial of oral tofacitinib, 5 to 10 mg twice daily, for moderate-to-severe alopecia areata. Tofacitinib was administered for 6 to 18 months, and 6 months of follow-up off drug were then conducted to assess delayed response and recurrence. Disease severity in treated patients was measured with the SALT score, which quantifies the percentage of affected scalp surface area. To study T cell clonal expansion in alopecia areata, the researchers applied high-throughput TCRbeta sequencing to both the C3H/HeJ mouse model and human patients. On the human side, TCRbeta sequencing was run on scalp tissue and on sorted CD4+ and CD8+ peripheral blood T cells from healthy controls and from alopecia areata patients with either patchy or totalis/universalis disease. Tofacitinib-treated patients had biopsies at baseline and at 4 and 24 weeks of treatment, with a later scalp biopsy in several patients. Clonality in the scalp was compared among normal scalp (n=4), patchy alopecia areata scalp (n=8), and alopecia totalis/universalis scalp (n=8). RNA was extracted with the PAXgene miRNA kit for fixed scalp, the miRNeasy kit for PBMCs, and the RNeasy kit for mouse skin. TCRbeta CDR3 regions were amplified by immunoSEQ multiplex PCR using 35 Vbeta forward and 13 Jbeta reverse primers.

Libraries were built with the immunoSEQ multiplex PCR assay. RNA was extracted from all samples and reverse transcribed into cDNA as template for TCR sequencing. SuperScript III was used for first-strand cDNA synthesis, primed with a 2:1 mix of oligo-dT and random hexamers. A synthetic immune receptor repertoire was used to measure amplification bias, and any remaining bias was corrected computationally. Regarding the original processing steps: Raw reads were preprocessed to remove errors, and CDR3 was defined according to IMGT conventions as the region from the conserved cysteine to phenylalanine. Clonality was computed by normalizing Shannon entropy by log2 of the number of productive unique TCRs and subtracting the result from 1. Scalp TCRbeta sequences were cross-referenced with sorted blood CD4 and CD8 repertoires so that the CD4 or CD8 identity of scalp clones could be inferred. Drawn from immuneACCESS, this table holds only the in-frame rearrangements with V and J called that TCRdb kept. Clones are partly lost; checked studies trace under half to an unresolved V gene and leave the rest unexplained. V, J and clone size were drawn from that table, and D and trimming were deduced from the DNA. Within this sample are roughly 200,000 clones, with 53% of them counted one time only. More than 10% of the sample rests with the top ten.

The CDR3 runs 13 residues from the cysteine to the phenylalanine. CDR3 DNA is the only sequence kept; it has 39 bases, read in frame from the first base. Relative to germline, V is 2 bases shorter and J is 4 bases shorter, with 7 bases between their ends. Sequences SEHNR (CDR1) and FQNEAQ (CDR2) are obtained from the germline V gene (reference sequence). Beyond this particular receptor, the publication reports: Shared TCR sequences between patients were less evident than in mice, which may be partly attributable to HLA diversity in the patient population. Tofacitinib significantly decreased scalp clonality and the number of expanded CD8+ clones among the top 100 scalp clones. Compared with normal scalp, lesional scalp, particularly in alopecia totalis/universalis, had higher clonality and more expanded CD8+ clones, which suggests antigenic drive. Many expanded lesional clones were found to persist in scalp and blood during tofacitinib treatment, and relapse after treatment cessation may be partly explained by this persistence. Because the treated cohort was small and had only one nonresponder, larger studies are needed to examine links between baseline CD8+ expansion and response. Unlike mouse skin, which is dominated by gammadelta T cells, normal human skin has resident alphabeta T cells that are also sequenced, and this complicates analysis of the scalp TCR repertoire.

Per the publication, the time point label means: around 22 weeks on oral tofacitinib. What the treatment or condition label conveys for this sample: oral pan-JAK inhibitor, 5-10 mg twice daily. Peripheral blood and lesional scalp punch biopsies were obtained from patients with alopecia areata. After PBMCs were isolated by density centrifugation and stained for CD3, CD4 and CD8, a FACSAria was used to sort CD4+ and CD8+ T cells. A remark on this clone: Its cognate antigen has yet to be identified. There are no base qualities to consult, and no much larger clone falls within one base.

Recombination linked TRBV7-9 to TRBJ2-3, with the D gene too uncertain to name. Sample: CD8+ T cells sorted from blood, taken at week 24, from a patient treated with tofacitinib. The clonotype was recovered from a human donor with alopecia areata. The CDR3 here reads CASSLPTSDTQYF. Here is the DNA: TGTGCCAGCAGCTTACCCACCTCAGATACGCAGTATTTT.